These 6 T cell receptor beta chains originate from one sample sequenced in a study of CD8+CD57+ T cells in acquired aplastic anemia. Sequenced patients had shown CD8+CD57+ cell expansion by flow cytometry. Investigators profiled TCR beta VDJ and CDR3 from genomic DNA template. MiXCR, run by TCRdb on the reads, gives a single entry per CDR3 protein. The sample comprises approximately 95,000 distinct CDR3 sequences, around 70% of which are singletons, and less than 75% rests with the top ten. The specimen was sorted CD4+, CD8+, or CD8+CD57+ T cells (not recorded which) from PBMCs. Receptors were obtained from a human donor with aplastic anemia.

The chain is built from TRBV7-3 and TRBJ1-4; the D is unclear. This CDR3 comprises 13 residues. The germline V and J ends were trimmed by 6 bases and 8 bases, with 13 bases remaining between them. In germline, CDR1 is SGHTA, CDR2 FQGTGA. The CDR3 reads CASSRAEGEKLFF. Written as DNA, the CDR3 is TGTGCCAGCAGTCGTGCAGAAGGGGAAAAACTGTTTTTT.

The gene calls are TRBV7-2 and TRBJ2-7; D gene ambiguous. The CDR3 sequence is 13 residues long. Germline V CDR1 and CDR2: SGHTA, FQGNSA. V was pared by 0 bases and J by 3 bases, with 6 bases between. In DNA form, the CDR3 reads TGTGCCAGCAGCTTAGCTCTCGTCTACGAGCAGTACTTC. The encoded protein is CASSLALVYEQYF.

The rearrangement links TRBV2 to TRBJ1-5; no firm D call. There are 12 residues in the CDR3. The V end lost 6 bases, the J end lost 0 bases, and 3 bases lay between the germline ends. Germline V gene data show CDR1 as SNHLY and CDR2 as FYNNEI. The CDR3 loop reads CASRYSNQPQHF. The CDR3 DNA sequence: TGTGCCAGCAGATATAGCAATCAGCCCCAGCATTTT. Full variable domain (remainder filled in from reference TRBV2 and TRBJ1-5): EPEVTQTPSHQVTQMGQEVILRCVPISNHLYFYWYRQILGQKVEFLVSFYNNEISEKSEIFDDQFSVERPDGSNFTLKIRSTKLEDSAMYFCASRYSNQPQHFGDGTRLSIL.

In DNA, the CDR3 is TGCAGTGCTAGAGATGTAGCAGGATGGAACAATCAGCCCCAGCATTTT. It codes for CSARDVAGWNNQPQHF. The chain recombines TRBV20-1 with TRBJ1-5; D remains unclear. The CDR3 has 16 residues. From germline, CDR1 is DFQATT and CDR2 SNEGSKA (reference sequence). V gave up 0 bases and J gave up 3 bases, with 15 bases separating them.

This clonotype was seen more than once but under ten times. The rearrangement uses TRBV20-1 and TRBJ2-3; TRBD2 agrees at 10 bases. This CDR3 comprises 17 residues. Germline V gene sequence: CDR1 DFQATT, CDR2 SNEGSKA (reference sequence). V lost 4 bases and J lost 1; bases outside the gene matches: 11. Here the CDR3 DNA reads TGCAGTGCTAAATCCCCTTGGCTAGCGGGGGGCACAGATACGCAGTATTTT. Translated: CSAKSPWLAGGTDTQYF.

This chain links TRBV25-1 with TRBJ2-7; possibly TRBD1 for D (5 bases). This CDR3 region has 17 residues. V was shortened by 2 bases and J by 4 bases, with 21 bases between the two germline ends. The germline gives CDR1 MGHDK, CDR2 SYGVNS. Here the CDR3 reads CASSESRGQSLRYEQYF. The CDR3 coding sequence is TGTGCCAGCAGTGAAAGTAGGGGCCAGTCGTTGAGATACGAGCAGTACTTC.